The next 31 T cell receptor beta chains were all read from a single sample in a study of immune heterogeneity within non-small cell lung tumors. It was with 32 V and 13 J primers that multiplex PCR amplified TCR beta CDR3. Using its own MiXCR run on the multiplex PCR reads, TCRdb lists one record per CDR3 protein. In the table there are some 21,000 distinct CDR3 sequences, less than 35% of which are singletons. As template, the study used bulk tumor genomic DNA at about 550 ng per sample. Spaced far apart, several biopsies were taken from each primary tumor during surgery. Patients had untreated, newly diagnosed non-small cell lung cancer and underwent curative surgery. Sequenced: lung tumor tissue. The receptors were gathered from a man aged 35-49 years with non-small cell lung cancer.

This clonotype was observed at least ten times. The CDR3 coding sequence is TGTGCCAGCAGCTTCCTTTACAATGAGCAGTTCTTC. Residues: CASSFLYNEQFF. The chain employs TRBV7-9 and TRBJ2-1, with D unresolved. The CDR3 consists of 12 residues. CDR1 and CDR2 from the germline V gene are SEHNR and FQNEAQ (reference sequence). The V gene lost 3 bases and the J gene lost 4 bases, with 4 bases spanning the gap.

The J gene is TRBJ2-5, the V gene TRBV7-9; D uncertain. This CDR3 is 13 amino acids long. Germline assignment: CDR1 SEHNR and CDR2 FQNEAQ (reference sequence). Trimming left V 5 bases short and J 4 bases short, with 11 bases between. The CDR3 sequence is CASSPPLAETQYF. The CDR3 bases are TGTGCCAGCAGCCCTCCCTTAGCAGAGACCCAGTACTTC.

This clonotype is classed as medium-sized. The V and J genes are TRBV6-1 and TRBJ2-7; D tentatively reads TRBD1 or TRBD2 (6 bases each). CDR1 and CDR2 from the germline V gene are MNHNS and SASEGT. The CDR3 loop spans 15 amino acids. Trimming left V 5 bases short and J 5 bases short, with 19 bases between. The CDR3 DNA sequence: TGTGCCAGCAGTTACAGCGCGGAGGGGGGCCACGAGCAGTACTTC. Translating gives CASSYSAEGGHEQYF.

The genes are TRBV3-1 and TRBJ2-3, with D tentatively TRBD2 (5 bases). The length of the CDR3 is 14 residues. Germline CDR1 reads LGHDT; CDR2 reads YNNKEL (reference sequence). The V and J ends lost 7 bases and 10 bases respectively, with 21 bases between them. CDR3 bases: TGTGCCAGCATCCCGTGGAGTGACGGGAAGGCGCAGTATTTT. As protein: CASIPWSDGKAQYF.

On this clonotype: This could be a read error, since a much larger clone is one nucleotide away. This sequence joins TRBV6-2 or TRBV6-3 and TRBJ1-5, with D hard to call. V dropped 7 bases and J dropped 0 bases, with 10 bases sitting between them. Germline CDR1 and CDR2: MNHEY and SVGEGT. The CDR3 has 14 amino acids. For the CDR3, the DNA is TGTGCCAGCAAAATGGATTATAGCAATCAGCCCCAGCATTTT. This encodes CASKMDYSNQPQHF.

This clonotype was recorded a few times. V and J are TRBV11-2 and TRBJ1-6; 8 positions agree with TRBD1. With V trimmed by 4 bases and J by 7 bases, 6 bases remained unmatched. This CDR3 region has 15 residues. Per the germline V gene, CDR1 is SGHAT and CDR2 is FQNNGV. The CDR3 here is CASSWGQDPNSPLHF. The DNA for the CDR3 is TGTGCCAGCAGCTGGGGACAGGACCCAAATTCACCCCTCCACTTT.

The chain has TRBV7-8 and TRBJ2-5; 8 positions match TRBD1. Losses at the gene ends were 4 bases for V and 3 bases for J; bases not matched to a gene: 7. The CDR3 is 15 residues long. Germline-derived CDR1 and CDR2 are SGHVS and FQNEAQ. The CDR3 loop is CASSSRDRREETQYF. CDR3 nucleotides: TGTGCCAGCAGCTCAAGGGACAGGAGAGAAGAGACCCAGTACTTC.

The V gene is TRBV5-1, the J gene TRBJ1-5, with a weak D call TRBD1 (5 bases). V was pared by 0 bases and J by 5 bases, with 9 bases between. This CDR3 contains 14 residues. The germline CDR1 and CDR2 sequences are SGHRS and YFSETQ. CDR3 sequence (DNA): TGCGCCAGCAGCTTGGAAGGGGCGGATCAGCCCCAGCATTTT. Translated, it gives CASSLEGADQPQHF.

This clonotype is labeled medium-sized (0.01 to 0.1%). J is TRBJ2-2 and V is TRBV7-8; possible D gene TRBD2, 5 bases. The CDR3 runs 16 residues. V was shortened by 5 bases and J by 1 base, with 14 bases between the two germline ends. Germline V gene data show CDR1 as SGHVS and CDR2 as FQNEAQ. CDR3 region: CASSPGLIRNTGELFF. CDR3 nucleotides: TGTGCCAGCAGCCCCGGACTGATCCGGAACACCGGGGAGCTGTTTTTT. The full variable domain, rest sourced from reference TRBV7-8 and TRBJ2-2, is GAGVSQSPRYKVAKRGQDVALRCDPISGHVSLFWYQQALGQGPEFLTYFQNEAQLDKSGLPSDRFFAERPEGSVSTLKIQRTQQEDSAVYLCASSPGLIRNTGELFFGEGSRLTVL.

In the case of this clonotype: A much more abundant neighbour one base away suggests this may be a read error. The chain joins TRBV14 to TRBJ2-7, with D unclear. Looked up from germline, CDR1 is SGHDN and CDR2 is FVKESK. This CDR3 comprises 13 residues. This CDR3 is CDSSPEAPAEQYF. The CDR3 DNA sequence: TGTGACAGCAGCCCCGAGGCGCCAGCCGAGCAGTACTTC. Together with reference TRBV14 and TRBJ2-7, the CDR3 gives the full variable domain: EAGVTQFPSHSVIEKGQTVTLRCDPISGHDNLYWYRRVMGKEIKFLLHFVKESKQDESGMPNNRFLAERTGGTYSTLKVQPAELEDSGVYFCDSSPEAPAEQYFGPGTRLTVT.

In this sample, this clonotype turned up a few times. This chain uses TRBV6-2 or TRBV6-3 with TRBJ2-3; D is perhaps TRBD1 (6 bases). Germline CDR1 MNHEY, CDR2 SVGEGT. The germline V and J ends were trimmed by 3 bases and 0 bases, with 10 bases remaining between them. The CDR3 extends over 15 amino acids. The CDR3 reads CASSYTDRSTDTQYF. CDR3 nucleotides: TGTGCCAGCAGTTATACGGACAGAAGCACAGATACGCAGTATTTT.

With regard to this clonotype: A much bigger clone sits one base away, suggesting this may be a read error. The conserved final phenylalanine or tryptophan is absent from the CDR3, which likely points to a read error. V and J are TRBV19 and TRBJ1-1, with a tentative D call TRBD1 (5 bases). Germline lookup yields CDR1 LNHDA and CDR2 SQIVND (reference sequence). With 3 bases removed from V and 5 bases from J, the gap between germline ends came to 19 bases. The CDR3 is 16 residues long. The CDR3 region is CASSIGARRTGTEAFY. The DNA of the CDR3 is TGTGCCAGTAGTATCGGGGCCCGACGGACGGGAACTGAAGCTTTCTAT.

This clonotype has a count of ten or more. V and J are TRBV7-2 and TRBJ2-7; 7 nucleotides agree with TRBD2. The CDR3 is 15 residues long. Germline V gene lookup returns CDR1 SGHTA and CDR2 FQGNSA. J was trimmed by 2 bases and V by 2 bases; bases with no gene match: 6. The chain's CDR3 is CASSLSPSGTYEQYF. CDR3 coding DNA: TGTGCCAGCAGCTTAAGTCCTAGCGGTACCTACGAGCAGTACTTC.

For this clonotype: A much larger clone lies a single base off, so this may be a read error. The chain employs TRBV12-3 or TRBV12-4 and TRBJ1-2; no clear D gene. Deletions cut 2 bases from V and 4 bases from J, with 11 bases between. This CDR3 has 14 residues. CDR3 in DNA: TGTGCCAGCAGTTTAAGGGAAACCGGCTATGGCTACACCTTC. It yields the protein CASSLRETGYGYTF.

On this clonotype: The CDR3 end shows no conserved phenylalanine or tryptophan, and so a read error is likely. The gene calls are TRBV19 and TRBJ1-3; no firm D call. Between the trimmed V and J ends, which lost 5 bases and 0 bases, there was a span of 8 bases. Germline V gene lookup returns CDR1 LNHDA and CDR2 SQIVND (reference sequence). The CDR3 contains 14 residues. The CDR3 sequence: CASSSGSSGNTIYL. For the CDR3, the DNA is TGTGCCAGTAGTTCCGGCAGCTCTGGAAACACCATATATCTT.

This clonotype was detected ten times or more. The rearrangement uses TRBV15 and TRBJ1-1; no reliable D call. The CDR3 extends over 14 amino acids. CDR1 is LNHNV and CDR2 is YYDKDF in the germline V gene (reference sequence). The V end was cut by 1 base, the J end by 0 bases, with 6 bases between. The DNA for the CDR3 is TGTGCCACCAGCAGAGGAGGCATGAACACTGAAGCTTTCTTT. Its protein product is CATSRGGMNTEAFF.

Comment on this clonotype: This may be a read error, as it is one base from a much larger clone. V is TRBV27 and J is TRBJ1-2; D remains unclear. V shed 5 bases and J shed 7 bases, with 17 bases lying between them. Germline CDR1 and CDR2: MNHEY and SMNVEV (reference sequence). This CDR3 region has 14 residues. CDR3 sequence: CASSPDGAMFGYTF. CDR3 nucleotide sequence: TGTGCCAGCAGTCCCGACGGAGCCATGTTTGGCTACACCTTC.

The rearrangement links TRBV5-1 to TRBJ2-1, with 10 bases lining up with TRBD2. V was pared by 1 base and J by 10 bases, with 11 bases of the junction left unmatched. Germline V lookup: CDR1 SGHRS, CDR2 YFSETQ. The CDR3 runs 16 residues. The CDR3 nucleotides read TGCGCCAGCAGCTTGTCCGGGCTAGCGGGAGTTTCGGAGCAGTTCTTC. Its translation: CASSLSGLAGVSEQFF.

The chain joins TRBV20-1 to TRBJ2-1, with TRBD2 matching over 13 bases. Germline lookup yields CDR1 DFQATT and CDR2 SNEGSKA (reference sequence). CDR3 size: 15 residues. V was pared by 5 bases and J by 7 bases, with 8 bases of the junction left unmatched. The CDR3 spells CSASPTSGRRNEQFF. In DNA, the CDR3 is TGCAGTGCTTCCCCGACTAGCGGGAGGAGGAATGAGCAGTTCTTC.

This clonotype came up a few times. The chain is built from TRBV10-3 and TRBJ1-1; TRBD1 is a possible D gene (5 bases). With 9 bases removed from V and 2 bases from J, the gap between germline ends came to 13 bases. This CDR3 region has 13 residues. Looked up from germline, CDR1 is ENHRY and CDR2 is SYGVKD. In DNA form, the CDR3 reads TGTGCCATTACCGGGACGGCTAACACTGAAGCTTTCTTT. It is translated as CAITGTANTEAFF.

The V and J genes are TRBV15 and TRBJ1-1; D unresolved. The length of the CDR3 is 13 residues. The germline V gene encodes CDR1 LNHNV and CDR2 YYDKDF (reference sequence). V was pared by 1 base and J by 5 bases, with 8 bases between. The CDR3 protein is CATSRAGFTEAFF. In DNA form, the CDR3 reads TGTGCCACCAGCAGAGCCGGGTTTACTGAAGCTTTCTTT.

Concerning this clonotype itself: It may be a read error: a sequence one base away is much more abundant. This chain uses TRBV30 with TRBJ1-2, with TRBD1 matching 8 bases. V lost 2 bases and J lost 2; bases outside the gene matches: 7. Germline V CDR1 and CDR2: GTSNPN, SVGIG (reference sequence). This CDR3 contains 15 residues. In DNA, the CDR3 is TGTGCCTGGAGTTCCAAGGCAGGGGGCAACTATGGCTACACCTTC. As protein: CAWSSKAGGNYGYTF.

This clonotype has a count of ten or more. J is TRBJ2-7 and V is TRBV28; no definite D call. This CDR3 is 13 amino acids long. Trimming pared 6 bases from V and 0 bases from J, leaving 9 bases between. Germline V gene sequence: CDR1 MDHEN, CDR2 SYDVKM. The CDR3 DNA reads TGTGCCAGCAGACAGCCCAGCTCCTACGAGCAGTACTTC. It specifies CASRQPSSYEQYF.

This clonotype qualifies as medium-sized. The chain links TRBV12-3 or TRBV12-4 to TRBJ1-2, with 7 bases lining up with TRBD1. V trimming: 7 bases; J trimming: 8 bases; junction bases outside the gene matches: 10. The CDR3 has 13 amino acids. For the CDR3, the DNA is TGTGCCAGCACTTCAGGGGGGTCGGAGGGCTACACCTTC. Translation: CASTSGGSEGYTF.

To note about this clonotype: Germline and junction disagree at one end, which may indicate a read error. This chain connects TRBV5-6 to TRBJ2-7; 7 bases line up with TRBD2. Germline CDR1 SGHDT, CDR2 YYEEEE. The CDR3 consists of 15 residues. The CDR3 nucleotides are TGTGCCAACAGCCCGGCGGGAGCGAGCTCCTACGAGCAGTACTTC. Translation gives CANSPAGASSYEQYF.

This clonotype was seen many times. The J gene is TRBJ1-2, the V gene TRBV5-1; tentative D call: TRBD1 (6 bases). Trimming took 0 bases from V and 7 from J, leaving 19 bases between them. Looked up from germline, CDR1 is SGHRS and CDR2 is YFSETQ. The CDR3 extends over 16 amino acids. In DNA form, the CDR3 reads TGCGCCAGCAGCTTGGATCCCCCCGGGGGCGCAGGTGGCTACACCTTC. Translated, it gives CASSLDPPGGAGGYTF.

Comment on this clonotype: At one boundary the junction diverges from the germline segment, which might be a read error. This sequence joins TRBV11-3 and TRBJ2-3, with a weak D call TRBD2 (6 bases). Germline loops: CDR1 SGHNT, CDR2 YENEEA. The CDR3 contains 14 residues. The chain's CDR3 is CASCFRGTTDTQNF. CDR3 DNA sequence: TGTGCCAGCTGCTTTCGCGGGACCACAGATACGCAGAATTTT.

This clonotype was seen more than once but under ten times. CDR3 loop: CSARRGTSNQPQHF. In nucleotides, the CDR3 is TGCAGTGCTAGAAGAGGCACTAGCAATCAGCCCCAGCATTTT. V is TRBV20-1 and J is TRBJ1-5; D ambiguous. CDR1 is DFQATT, CDR2 SNEGSKA, per germline (reference sequence). The V end was cut by 2 bases, the J end by 0 bases, with 8 bases between. The CDR3 length is 14 residues.

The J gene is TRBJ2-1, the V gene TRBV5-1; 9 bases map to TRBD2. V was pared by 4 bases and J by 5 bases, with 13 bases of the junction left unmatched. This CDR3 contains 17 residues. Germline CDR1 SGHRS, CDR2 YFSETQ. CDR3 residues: CASSPGGRGGANNEQFF. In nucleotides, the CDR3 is TGCGCCAGCAGCCCAGGCGGGAGGGGCGGGGCTAACAATGAGCAGTTCTTC.

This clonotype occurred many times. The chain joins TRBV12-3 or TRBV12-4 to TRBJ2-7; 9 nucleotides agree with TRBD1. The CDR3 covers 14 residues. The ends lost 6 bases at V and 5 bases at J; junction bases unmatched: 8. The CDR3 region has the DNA TGTGCCAGCAGCCCTACAGGGGGCTCTAACGAGCAGTACTTC. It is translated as CASSPTGGSNEQYF.

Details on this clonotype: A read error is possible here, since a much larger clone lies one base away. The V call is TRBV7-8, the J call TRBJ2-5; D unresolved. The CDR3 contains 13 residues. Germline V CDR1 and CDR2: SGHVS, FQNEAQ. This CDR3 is CASSFGQKEIQYF. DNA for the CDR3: TGTGCCAGCAGCTTTGGGCAAAAAGAGATCCAGTACTTC.